One and the same sample provided the 8 T cell receptor beta chains below, sequenced in a study of T-cell memory formation after mild COVID-19. Using its own MiXCR run on the 5' RACE reads, TCRdb lists one record per CDR3 protein. The table includes 390,000 or so distinct CDR3 sequences, more than 15% detected once. The sample consisted of PBMCs or a T cell subset sorted from them (not recorded which). The receptors come from a man aged 18 to 30 who had mild COVID-19 (a few samples of this study predate the infection). Cell type and time point are not known.

This clonotype occurred many times. This chain uses TRBV6-2 or TRBV6-3 with TRBJ2-5; 8 positions match TRBD2. The junction had 13 bases not matched to a gene; V was cut back by 2 bases and J by 5 bases. Per germline, CDR1 MNHEY and CDR2 SVGEGT. The CDR3 has 17 residues. CDR3 loop: CASSYRPWTSLGETQYF. CDR3 sequence (DNA): TGTGCCAGCAGTTACCGACCTTGGACTAGCCTCGGGGAGACCCAGTACTTC.

The chain has TRBV30 and TRBJ2-1; D unclear. Germline V gene sequence: CDR1 GTSNPN, CDR2 SVGIG (reference sequence). The CDR3 contains 11 residues. Trimming removed 2 bases at V and 6 bases at J, with 5 bases between. DNA of the CDR3: TGTGCCTGGAGTTGGGGCAATGAGCAGTTCTTC. It translates to CAWSWGNEQFF. The full variable domain, completed using reference TRBV30 and TRBJ2-1, is SQTIHQWPATLVQPVGSPLSLECTVEGTSNPNLYWYRQAAGRGLQLLFYSVGIGQISSEVPQNLSASRPQDRQFILSSKKLLLSDSGFYLCAWSWGNEQFFGPGTRLTVL.

In its sample, this clonotype was seen a few times. V is TRBV4-3 and J is TRBJ2-6; the D is unclear. The germline V gene has CDR1 LGHNA and CDR2 YSLEER. Trimming stripped 0 bases from V and 0 bases from J, with 6 bases between. The CDR3 is 16 residues long. The CDR3 DNA follows: TGCGCCAGCAGCCAAGATGGAAGCTCTGGGGCCAACGTCCTGACTTTC. It is translated as CASSQDGSSGANVLTF.

Only a few counts were recorded for this clonotype. The V and J genes are TRBV7-2 and TRBJ2-1; 8 bases match TRBD1. Germline CDR1 is SGHTA and CDR2 is FQGNSA. Losses at the gene ends were 3 bases for V and 7 bases for J; bases not matched to a gene: 14. There are 17 residues in the CDR3. The CDR3 is CASSFSRGRSLYNEQFF. In nucleotides, the CDR3 is TGTGCCAGCAGCTTCTCCAGGGGGCGATCTCTCTATAATGAGCAGTTCTTC.

This sequence joins TRBV9 and TRBJ2-2; D remains unclear. Trimming cost V 2 bases and J 5 bases, with 10 bases left between them. This CDR3 region has 14 residues. CDR1 SGDLS and CDR2 YYNGEE come from the germline V gene. CDR3 bases: TGTGCCAGCAGCGTTAGGACCGAAACCGGGGAGCTGTTTTTT. Its protein is CASSVRTETGELFF.

The chain is built from TRBV5-1 and TRBJ2-5, with 7 bases lining up with TRBD1. V gave up 4 bases and J gave up 1 base; unmatched junction bases: 4. The CDR3 covers 14 residues. Germline V gene sequence: CDR1 SGHRS, CDR2 YFSETQ. In DNA form, the CDR3 reads TGCGCCAGCAGCGACGGGACAGCCCAAGAGACCCAGTACTTC. It yields the protein CASSDGTAQETQYF.

This clonotype turned up a few times. The chain links TRBV10-2 to TRBJ1-1; D uncertain. Germline CDR1 and CDR2: WSHSY and SAAADI. The CDR3 loop spans 12 amino acids. V was cut by 0 bases and J by 8 bases, with 7 bases left in between. CDR3 coding DNA: TGCGCCAGCAGTGAGTCTGGGGAGGAAGCTTTCTTT. Translated: CASSESGEEAFF.

The chain employs TRBV9 and TRBJ1-4, with TRBD1 identical over 7 bases. The CDR3 has 16 amino acids. CDR1 and CDR2 (germline): SGDLS, YYNGEE. V shed 3 bases and J 1 base; nucleotides not matched to a gene: 6. Here the CDR3 reads CASSGQGGVTNEKLFF. The CDR3 nucleotides are TGTGCCAGCAGCGGACAGGGAGGCGTAACTAATGAAAAACTGTTTTTT. Full variable domain (outside the CDR3, taken from reference TRBV9 and TRBJ1-4): DSGVTQTPKHLITATGQRVTLRCSPRSGDLSVYWYQQSLDQGLQFLIQYYNGEERAKGNILERFSAQQFPDLHSELNLSSLELGDSALYFCASSGQGGVTNEKLFFGSGTQLSVL.